The clone carrying this T cell receptor beta chain turned up a few times. The antigen is undetermined. From RNA transcripts, TCR beta CDR3 regions were amplified. Primed by the HTBI set, a first-round RT-PCR was run on the TCR CDR3. One entry per CDR3 protein, called by TCRdb with MiXCR from the multiplex PCR reads. The sample comprises about 580,000 distinct CDR3 sequences, roughly 50% of which are singletons, and 7.5% to 8.5% rests with the top ten. These data belong to a study of T cells in Graves' hyperthyroidism and ophthalmopathy. General study points: Ophthalmopathy was identified by the model a median about 6.4 months ahead of onset.

This clonotype was sampled from a young woman with Graves' hyperthyroidism. Sequences were obtained from peripheral blood or thyroid tissue (not recorded which).

The CDR3 here is CASSLRGLAANNEQFF. The DNA for the CDR3 is TGTGCCAGCAGCTTACGTGGCCTAGCGGCGAACAATGAGCAGTTCTTC. The rearrangement links TRBV7-2 to TRBJ2-1, with TRBD2 identical over 7 bases. CDR3 length: 16 amino acids. In germline, CDR1 is SGHTA, CDR2 FQGNSA. With 2 bases clipped from V and 5 bases from J, the junction kept 9 bases outside the gene matches.